What follows is one T cell receptor (beta chain) and its context. Its antigen is unidentified. Some clones are missing from TCRdb's copy, which holds only in-frame ones; the method was immunoSEQ multiplex PCR. In the table there are 120,000 or so clones, around 89% of which are singletons. These data are taken from a study of T cell responses to AZD1222 COVID-19 vaccine. The study's findings and limits: In a largely white British group with more females than males, clonal diversity was possibly underestimated.

The TCR originated in an adult who received the AZD1222 COVID-19 vaccine. The sequences come from peripheral blood, collected 28 days after the second AZD1222 dose.

The CDR3 loop reads CASSPRTATSYEQYF. For the CDR3, the DNA is TGTGCCAGTAGTCCCCGGACAGCAACTTCCTACGAGCAGTACTTC. This sequence joins TRBV19 and TRBJ2-7; weak D call: TRBD1 (6 bases). Trimming removed 5 bases at V and 1 base at J, with 15 bases between. The CDR3 covers 15 residues. From germline, CDR1 is LNHDA and CDR2 SQIVND (reference sequence).